This T cell receptor beta chain was identified in a study of cytomegalovirus exposure and HLA in healthy donors (dated by TCRdb to about 2017). Regarding the complete study: An earlier analysis of several hundred of the donors reported 250 to 350 Gb of sequence data and around 120 million unique TCR beta sequences obtained from around 190 million T cells. An early release covering roughly 600 HLA-typed donors comprised 300 to 350 gigabases of sequencing data and tens of millions of unique TCR sequences. The genetic ancestry cluster associated with self-reported Caucasian donors included about four fifths of the roughly 360 genotyped donors. The study aimed to test whether signatures of past pathogen exposure could be identified by cataloging public T cell receptors. The T cell repertoires of around 730 subjects were profiled by immunosequencing and related to cytomegalovirus serostatus. A separate validation cohort of about 110 different subjects was used in addition to the approximately 700-subject first cohort. To predict cytomegalovirus infection status, the study brought together high-throughput TCR immunosequencing, statistical association of individual TCRs with disease status, and machine learning. In a later analysis, previously published TCR beta repertoires from about 670 donors were re-analyzed and high-resolution HLA genotyping was added so that TCR occurrence patterns could be studied. Rather than using new phenotypic data, the later analysis identified candidate immune exposures from TCR beta sequences and from how often those sequences occurred across donors. To decide whether each TCR beta V gene segment behaved as functional or pseudogenic, an earlier analysis of some 600 of the donors relied on high-throughput TCR beta sequencing. Donor age, sex, ethnicity and CMV serostatus were collected together with the repertoire data. A later genetic analysis took genome-wide SNP genotypes for about 55% of the roughly 700 donors and used that subset as a discovery cohort. All discovery cohort repertoires had been generated on a single sequencing platform. Both class I and class II loci were covered by HLA typing, at four-digit resolution. The number of typed donors differed by locus: about 620-640 for A, B, C, DRB1 and DQB1; 522 for DQA1; approximately 610 for DPA1; and about 450 for DPB1. Because of strong linkage in the cohort, a handful of DR-DQ haplotypes were treated as single units for association and clustering. On average, about 240,000 unique TCR beta nucleotide sequences were sequenced per donor among 350 to 400 genotyped donors of the cohort, with 15% to 20% of those sequences being non-productive.

Trimming at the junction amounts to 0 bases on V and 4 bases on J, and the germline ends lie 15 bases apart. The CDR3 spans 16 residues, from the cysteine through the phenylalanine. The CDR3 DNA has 48 bases and is translated from base 1. CDR1 and CDR2 (KGHSH, LQKENI) derive from the germline V gene. Remarks on this clone: The antigen it binds to is not known. There are no base qualities to consult, and no much larger clone falls within one base.

The research as a whole found: According to a later analysis, parvovirus B19, influenza, CMV and Epstein-Barr virus appeared linked to several top co-occurrence clusters. Roughly uniform sequencing depth across donors was assumed in presence/absence analyses, although this assumption may not hold. In a later analysis, most CMV-associated TCR beta chains were found to appear HLA-restricted, with HLA associations seemingly driven largely by CMV exposure. The sequencing pipeline was judged likely to have produced a cluster of highly shared sequence variants as a technical artifact. Broadly in line with IMGT annotations, most TCR beta V segments showed up in productive rearrangements about 87% or about 30% of the time in an earlier analysis of several hundred of the donors. A further reported finding was that TCR beta sequences accurately predicted the HLA-A and HLA-B alleles for most subjects in the first cohort. HLA typing was unavailable for some donors at each locus, so association tests used only the typed subset. A few of the identified cytomegalovirus-associated TCR beta chains were confirmed in vitro to be specific for cytomegalovirus antigens. Because the 87-base-pair reads could not distinguish some IMGT-functional V segments, including TRBV6-2 and TRBV6-3, those segments were excluded. While some public TCRs were present in many individuals, most TCR sequences turned up only very rarely across donors. Because counts were too low, some 17 rarely observed V segments, including chromosome 9 orphons, were left out of the earlier analysis of several hundred of the donors. CMV serostatus was the only immune exposure information available for the cohort. In a later genetic analysis, fewer N-insertions in productive TCRs were reported among donors in an Asian-associated ancestry cluster than the roughly 670-donor mean. The cohort was sequenced for TCR beta chains only, and without alpha or paired-chain data the features that could be detected were limited. Correlated functional status among segregating V segments might be attributable to linkage disequilibrium, but an unknown experimental factor could not be ruled out. In a later analysis, the rate of TCR association differed among HLA loci, with DRB1 alleles having the most associated TCRs and HLA-C alleles having the fewest. A later genetic analysis associated a missense DCLRE1C variant with V-gene and J-gene trimming of TCR beta chains, and an independent cohort replicated the association. A later analysis associated 17,000 or so TCR beta sequences with specific HLA alleles at a false discovery rate of 0.05. Cytomegalovirus status was reported to be diagnosed by the classifier with high specificity and sensitivity in both the original and validation cohorts. In a later analysis, HLA-associated TCR beta chains showed more clonal expansion and lower generation probabilities than non-associated chains that were equally common. In the study, roughly 160 TCR beta chains were listed as associated with cytomegalovirus. When HLA alleles, especially DR and DQ, strongly co-occurred, TCR associations were difficult to assign to individual alleles. The authors suggested that the approach could potentially be generalized to other disease states and immunological phenotypes.

The cohort consisted of more than 650 healthy bone marrow donors. All cohort members were sampled while nominally healthy, although unrecorded immune exposures were likely present. The donor was CMV seronegative and belonged to the group of 350 to 400 seronegative cohort members. A peripheral blood sample was collected from each donor, and TCR beta sequencing was performed on peripheral blood mononuclear cells. The Qiagen DNeasy Blood Extraction Kit was used to extract genomic DNA from the blood cell samples. Library construction relied on the immunoSEQ multiplex PCR assay. For the multiplex PCR, a mixture combining 60 forward primers for TCR Vbeta segments and 13 reverse primers for TCR Jbeta segments was used. The CDR3 region of rearranged TCR beta genes was amplified from genomic DNA with a multiplex PCR assay. On the Illumina HiSeq System, the amplified TCR beta libraries were sequenced as 87-base-pair reads. On the study's bioinformatics: A later analysis tallied roughly 80 million unique TCR beta chains across the 610 or so repertoires, and about 12 million of those chains were shared by two or more donors. Raw reads were error-corrected and collapsed into unique sequences with a nearest-neighbor algorithm that merged closely related sequences to remove PCR and sequencing errors. V, D and J gene segments were assigned by aligning CDR3 sequences to IMGT reference sequences. For a sequence to be retained, a match of at least six nucleotides to both a V gene segment and a J gene segment was required. A rearrangement counted as productive if the CDR3 had no stop codons and remained in frame with V and J, and every other rearrangement counted as non-productive. CDR3 was defined according to IMGT convention as the region running from the second conserved V-encoded cysteine to the conserved J-encoded phenylalanine. The earlier analysis of 500 to 750 of the donors excluded any sequence lacking an unambiguous match to a single V gene segment. An earlier analysis of fewer than 750 of the donors called V segments functional above 56.7% productive rearrangements and segregating when the between-donor standard deviation exceeded 5%. A statistical classification framework was developed to diagnose cytomegalovirus status using the catalog of TCR beta chain sequences. In a later analysis, V and J genes were assigned by comparing TCR nucleotide sequences against IMGT/GENE-DB human TR gene sequences. Using the TCRdist pipeline, a later analysis assigned CDR3 sequences along with most-parsimonious VDJ recombination scenarios. In a later analysis, each TCR beta chain was defined by its CDR3 amino acid sequence together with its V-gene family, and reads lacking a unique V-gene family were excluded. A later analysis removed several hundred highly shared, low-generation-probability nucleotide sequences to deal with suspected cross-contamination and a sequencing artifact. In a later analysis, a clonal expansion index was calculated for each public chain from normalized within-repertoire ranks of inferred template counts. Generation probabilities in a later analysis came from a VDJ recombination model fitted to out-of-frame rearrangements, and those results were checked against IGoR. In a later analysis, hypergeometric tests were used to score TCR-TCR, TCR-HLA and TCR-CMV co-occurrence, with a repertoire-size bias correction applied to TCR pairs. False discovery rates were estimated in a later analysis by permuting HLA or CMV assignments 20 times. In a later analysis, co-occurring TCRs were grouped with DBSCAN, and TCRdist sequence similarity was added when clustering was performed within HLA-allele-positive subsets. Repertoires with fewer than 30,000 or more than 120,000 public chains, plus five repertoires with anomalous nucleotide sharing, were excluded from co-occurrence clustering. TCRdb took this table from immuneACCESS and kept in-frame rearrangements with V and J called. Such tables lack part of the clones; where checked against another copy, unresolved V genes explain under half of the gap, and the rest is unexplained. V and J calls plus clone size are reproduced from that table; the DNA served to infer D and trimming. The sample profile shows about 96,000 clones; roughly 80% of them were found once. The ten largest clones capture around 3% of the sample.

The chain is made from TRBV18 and TRBJ1-2; perhaps TRBD1 is the D gene, with 6 bases matching. Sequencing was carried out using PBMCs. The TCR was taken from a man in his thirties or forties in good health and CMV-seronegative. The base sequence is TGTGCCAGCTCACCACCGAGCGGCAGGGGTGCCTATGGCTACACCTTC. This encodes CASSPPSGRGAYGYTF.